This TCR beta chain is drawn from a study of T cells in Graves' hyperthyroidism and ophthalmopathy. Across the whole study: Upon initial diagnosis and before any treatment, peripheral blood was collected. Study-level points and caveats: Ophthalmopathy, which appeared later, was predicted by the model a median about 6.8 months before onset. Ophthalmopathy was separated from stable hyperthyroidism by a 13 V-J model.

Diagnostic decisions used clinical symptoms, serum thyroxine and TRAb, thyroid ultrasound and orbital computed tomography. This CDR3 has 15 amino acids. J gave up 5 bases and V 5 bases, and 7 bases lay outside the gene matches. Germline lookup yields CDR1 LGHNA and CDR2 YSLEER. The source material, RNA transcripts, was used to amplify TCR beta CDR3 regions. In the first-round RT-PCR of the TCR CDR3, the HTBI primer set was used. TCRdb independently ran MiXCR on the multiplex PCR reads; one entry per CDR3 protein. The sample lists roughly 570,000 distinct CDR3 sequences, around a sixth occurring once. The table lists this clonotype with a few counts. No antigen is known for it.

The sequence came from a woman aged 30 to 39 with Graves' hyperthyroidism. Sample: blood. The V and J genes are TRBV4-3 and TRBJ2-1, with 9 bases that match TRBD2. Written as DNA, the CDR3 is TGCGCCAGCAGCTTTAGGACTAGCGTAAACAATGAGCAGTTCTTC. It codes for CASSFRTSVNNEQFF.